The 29 T cell receptor beta chains below were found in one sample sequenced in a study of early T cells in non-severe SARS-CoV-2 infection. TCRdb redid the calling of the 5' RACE reads with MiXCR, one entry per CDR3 protein. Of tens of thousands of distinct CDR3 sequences listed, roughly 5.8% are singletons. The sample consisted of whole blood. Receptors originate from an adult who was a healthcare worker with PCR-confirmed SARS-CoV-2 infection or an uninfected control (not recorded which).

Ten or more counts support this clonotype. The chain couples TRBV7-9 to TRBJ2-5; D gene ambiguous. Per the germline V gene, CDR1 is SEHNR and CDR2 is FQNEAQ (reference sequence). The CDR3 sequence is 13 residues long. The V gene lost 4 bases and the J gene lost 4 bases, with 10 bases spanning the gap. The CDR3, as DNA: TGTGCCAGCAGCTCCGCCGGTCGAGAGACCCAGTACTTC. It codes for CASSSAGRETQYF.

This clonotype was seen many times. The rearrangement joins TRBV18 to TRBJ2-3; 8 bases are shared with TRBD2. The germline V gene encodes CDR1 KGHSH and CDR2 LQKENI. The CDR3 is 15 residues long. V gave up 2 bases and J gave up 4 bases; unmatched junction bases: 5. DNA of the CDR3: TGTGCCAGCTCACCAGGACTAGCCTCGGCAGATACGCAGTATTTT. It is translated as CASSPGLASADTQYF. The full variable domain, with the rest looked up from reference TRBV18 and TRBJ2-3, is NAGVMQNPRHLVRRRGQEARLRCSPMKGHSHVYWYRQLPEEGLKFMVYLQKENIIDESGMPKERFSAEFPKEGPSILRIQQVVRGDSAAYFCASSPGLASADTQYFGPGTRLTVL.

The table lists this clonotype with many counts. One end of the junction is discordant with germline, which a read error may explain. V and J are TRBV7-7 and TRBJ2-2; TRBD2 agrees at 12 bases. The CDR3 has 17 residues. Germline V gene sequence: CDR1 SSHAT, CDR2 FNYEAQ (reference sequence). CDR3 amino acids: CASSFGLAGSVTGELFF. The CDR3, as DNA: TGTGCTAGCAGCTTTGGACTAGCGGGATCCGTGACCGGGGAGCTGTTTTTT.

At least ten counts were recorded for this clonotype. The chain combines TRBV5-1 with TRBJ1-6; D remains unclear. The CDR3 has 14 residues. Trimming took off 0 bases at V and 4 bases at J, with 5 bases between the two ends. The germline V gene encodes CDR1 SGHRS and CDR2 YFSETQ. The DNA of the CDR3 is TGCGCCAGCAGCTTGGGTCAGTATAATTCACCCCTCCACTTT. It specifies CASSLGQYNSPLHF.

This clonotype was counted ten times or more. J is TRBJ1-3 and V is TRBV13; D remains unclear. Germline V gene lookup returns CDR1 PRHDT and CDR2 FYEKMQ (reference sequence). This CDR3 is 14 amino acids long. The V end was cut by 2 bases, the J end by 4 bases, with 9 bases between. The CDR3, as DNA: TGTGCCAGCAGCTTAACCTCACAGGGAAACACCATATATTTT. This encodes CASSLTSQGNTIYF.

This clonotype was observed at least ten times. CDR3 DNA: TGTGCCATCAGTGGACAGGGAGGAAATCAGCCCCAGCATTTT. Translation: CAISGQGGNQPQHF. This chain links TRBV10-3 with TRBJ1-5, with 7 bases fitting TRBD1. The CDR3 sequence is 14 residues long. CDR1 and CDR2 from the germline V gene are ENHRY and SYGVKD. The junction had 4 bases not matched to a gene; V was cut back by 4 bases and J by 4 bases.

This clonotype was counted a few times. The V gene is TRBV7-3, the J gene TRBJ2-5; 8 nucleotides align to TRBD1. The CDR3 is 16 amino acids. Germline CDR1 reads SGHTA; CDR2 reads FQGTGA. Germline trimming cut 5 bases from V and 2 bases from J; bases unmatched to any gene: 10. The CDR3 region is CASSRIGTGTQETQYF. The CDR3 DNA is TGTGCCAGCAGCCGAATCGGGACAGGTACTCAAGAGACCCAGTACTTC. The variable domain in full, with the rest retrieved from reference TRBV7-3 and TRBJ2-5, is GAGVSQTPSNKVTEKGKYVELRCDPISGHTALYWYRQSLGQGPEFLIYFQGTGAADDSGLPNDRFFAVRPEGSVSTLKIQRTERGDSAVYLCASSRIGTGTQETQYFGPGTRLLVL.

The rearrangement uses TRBV19 and TRBJ2-3; D remains unclear. The CDR3 totals 11 residues. Per germline, CDR1 LNHDA and CDR2 SQIVND (reference sequence). The V end was cut by 6 bases, the J end by 3 bases, with 4 bases between. The CDR3 here is CASSQTDTQYF. DNA of the CDR3: TGTGCCAGTAGCCAAACAGATACGCAGTATTTT.

This chain links TRBV7-3 with TRBJ2-7; D assignment may be TRBD1 or TRBD2 (7 bases each). The CDR3 is 16 amino acids. Trimming shortened V by 2 bases and J by 5 bases, and 19 bases separated the two germline ends. Germline V gene sequence: CDR1 SGHTA, CDR2 FQGTGA. The CDR3 loop reads CASSLGPPTGRDEQYF. DNA of the CDR3: TGTGCCAGCAGCTTAGGCCCCCCGACAGGGAGGGACGAGCAGTACTTC. Looking up the rest from reference TRBV7-3 and TRBJ2-7 gives the full variable domain: GAGVSQTPSNKVTEKGKYVELRCDPISGHTALYWYRQSLGQGPEFLIYFQGTGAADDSGLPNDRFFAVRPEGSVSTLKIQRTERGDSAVYLCASSLGPPTGRDEQYFGPGTRLTVT.

This clonotype was recorded many times. V and J are TRBV20-1 and TRBJ2-1, with a tentative D call TRBD1 (6 bases). From germline, CDR1 is DFQATT and CDR2 SNEGSKA (reference sequence). The CDR3 covers 14 residues. Deletions cut 0 bases from V and 4 bases from J, with 10 bases between. The CDR3 spells CSAREGARYNEQFF. For the CDR3, the DNA is TGCAGTGCTAGAGAGGGGGCGCGATACAATGAGCAGTTCTTC.

In this sample, this clonotype turned up many times. The chain carries TRBV6-2 or TRBV6-3 and TRBJ2-7, with D possibly being TRBD1 or TRBD2 (6 bases each). V dropped 6 bases and J dropped 6 bases, with 21 bases sitting between them. The CDR3 has 15 residues. CDR1 is MNHEY and CDR2 is SVGEGT in the germline V gene. For the CDR3, the DNA is TGTGCCAGCAGGGACCCGGGGGTAGGGACATCCGAGCAGTACTTC. Its translation is CASRDPGVGTSEQYF.

This clonotype was counted ten times or more. The J gene is TRBJ1-1, the V gene TRBV12-3 or TRBV12-4; D is uncertain. The CDR3 is 14 residues long. V dropped 5 bases and J dropped 4 bases, with 14 bases sitting between them. This chain's CDR3 is CASSPDSGVTEAFF. The CDR3 nucleotides are TGTGCCAGCAGTCCGGATTCAGGTGTCACTGAAGCTTTCTTT.

This clonotype was seen at least ten times. The chain carries TRBV13 and TRBJ2-1; 10 nucleotides align to TRBD2. CDR1 and CDR2 (germline): PRHDT, FYEKMQ (reference sequence). The trim removed 2 bases at V and 5 bases at J, leaving 3 bases unmatched. The CDR3 runs 15 residues. CDR3 sequence (DNA): TGTGCCAGCAGCTTACCTAGCGGGAGACACAATGAGCAGTTCTTC. Translated, it gives CASSLPSGRHNEQFF.

This clonotype was counted ten times or more. This chain links TRBV27 with TRBJ1-1, with TRBD1 matching 9 bases. CDR3 length: 16 amino acids. The germline CDR1 and CDR2 sequences are MNHEY and SMNVEV (reference sequence). The trim removed 5 bases at V and 0 bases at J, leaving 7 bases unmatched. The CDR3 loop is CASSPRTGVMNTEAFF. The CDR3 DNA sequence: TGTGCCAGCAGTCCCAGGACAGGGGTTATGAACACTGAAGCTTTCTTT.

In its sample, this clonotype was seen many times. The chain combines TRBV29-1 with TRBJ2-5, with TRBD1 matching over 10 bases. The ends lost 2 bases at V and 5 bases at J; junction bases unmatched: 5. CDR1 is SQVTM and CDR2 is ANQGSEA in the germline V gene. CDR3 length equals 14 residues. CDR3 amino acids: CSVEPGQGSETQYF. In DNA, the CDR3 is TGCAGCGTTGAACCGGGACAGGGGTCGGAGACCCAGTACTTC.

In its sample, this clonotype was seen many times. J is TRBJ2-3 and V is TRBV5-4; D is perhaps TRBD2 (7 bases). Trimming took 5 bases from V and 2 from J, leaving 21 bases between them. The CDR3 consists of 17 residues. Germline V gene lookup returns CDR1 SGHNT and CDR2 YYREEE (reference sequence). The DNA of the CDR3 is TGTGCCAGCAGGCCCCAGGGGCCCGGGAGGCCCACAGATACGCAGTATTTT. This codes for CASRPQGPGRPTDTQYF.

The rearrangement joins TRBV29-1 to TRBJ1-6; a weak D match, TRBD1 (5 bases). The CDR3 totals 13 residues. Trimming removed 4 bases from V and 5 bases from J, with 9 bases in between. Germline V gives CDR1 SQVTM, CDR2 ANQGSEA. As DNA, the CDR3 is TGCAGCGTTGTGACAGCTGATAATTCACCCCTCCACTTT. It codes for CSVVTADNSPLHF.

This clonotype was seen at least ten times. The chain has TRBV5-6 and TRBJ2-7, with TRBD2 identical over 7 bases. Per the germline V gene, CDR1 is SGHDT and CDR2 is YYEEEE. The CDR3 loop spans 12 amino acids. J lost 7 bases, V lost 4 bases, and 5 bases had no gene match. The CDR3 region has the DNA TGTGCCAGCAGCCTAAGGGGAGGGGAGCAGTACTTC. This sequence encodes CASSLRGGEQYF.

This clonotype has ten or more counts. The rearrangement joins TRBV6-1 to TRBJ2-1; 9 bases fit TRBD2. The V and J ends lost 8 bases and 7 bases, in that order; junction bases with no gene match: 6. The germline gives CDR1 MNHNS, CDR2 SASEGT. This CDR3 region has 13 residues. CDR3 nucleotide sequence: TGTGCCAGCGAAGCGGGAGGCCAAAATGAGCAGTTCTTC. The encoded protein is CASEAGGQNEQFF.

This clonotype was picked up many times. V is TRBV12-3 or TRBV12-4 and J is TRBJ2-5, with TRBD2 matching 7 bases. Trimming removed 1 base from V and 5 bases from J; junction bases left unmatched: 4. The CDR3 runs to 14 residues. The CDR3 is CASSLGQAGETQYF. The CDR3 region has the DNA TGTGCCAGCAGTTTAGGGCAAGCGGGGGAGACCCAGTACTTC.

This clonotype was recorded at least ten times. This rearrangement joins TRBV20-1 to TRBJ1-5, with 9 positions matching TRBD1. V gave up 6 bases and J gave up 6 bases; unmatched junction bases: 6. Germline-derived CDR1 and CDR2 are DFQATT and SNEGSKA (reference sequence). CDR3 length: 13 amino acids. The chain's CDR3 is CSAGTGLTQPQHF. The CDR3 DNA sequence: TGCAGTGCGGGGACAGGGTTGACTCAGCCCCAGCATTTT.

This clonotype was picked up many times. The chain links TRBV6-5 to TRBJ2-7; 13 positions agree with TRBD2. CDR1 is MNHEY and CDR2 is SVGAGI in the germline V gene. CDR3 size: 15 residues. After removal of 6 bases from V and 7 bases from J, the junction contained 9 bases not matched to a gene. The CDR3 loop reads CASSILAGGPREQYF. CDR3 in DNA: TGTGCCAGCAGCATACTAGCGGGAGGGCCGAGAGAGCAGTACTTC.

This clonotype has a handful of counts. The J gene is TRBJ2-5, the V gene TRBV28; 10 nucleotides align to TRBD2. V was clipped by 2 bases and J by 0 bases; unmatched bases: 9. The CDR3 has 18 residues. Per the germline V gene, CDR1 is MDHEN and CDR2 is SYDVKM. The CDR3 region has the DNA TGTGCCAGCAGTTTAATAGCGGGGGGCGCGATGTACCAAGAGACCCAGTACTTC. Encoded protein: CASSLIAGGAMYQETQYF.

There are many counts of this clonotype. The V call is TRBV12-5, the J call TRBJ2-2; D is unclear. The CDR3 spans 16 residues. Trimming took 0 bases from V and 0 from J, leaving 8 bases between them. Germline lookup yields CDR1 LGHNT and CDR2 FRNRAP. CDR3 DNA: TGTGCTAGTGGTTTGGTTCTCGGATCGAACACCGGGGAGCTGTTTTTT. This translates into CASGLVLGSNTGELFF.

This clonotype was observed many times. This chain joins TRBV12-3 or TRBV12-4 and TRBJ2-7; tentative D call: TRBD1 (7 bases). V was shortened by 1 base and J by 6 bases, with 19 bases between the two germline ends. The CDR3 sequence is 16 residues long. CDR3 DNA sequence: TGTGCCAGCAGTTTAGGCTTGGGGCAGGGGGGATCCGAGCAGTACTTC. Its translation is CASSLGLGQGGSEQYF.

This clonotype came up a few times. The chain carries TRBV11-3 and TRBJ2-3; D may correspond to TRBD1 or TRBD2 (5 bases each). CDR3 size: 14 residues. V shed 5 bases and J shed 4 bases, with 13 bases lying between them. Germline V gene sequence: CDR1 SGHNT, CDR2 YENEEA. Here the CDR3 DNA reads TGTGCCAGCAGCCTCCAGGGACGGGCAGATACGCAGTATTTT. It is translated as CASSLQGRADTQYF.

Of note for this clonotype: A read error is possible here, since a much larger clone lies one base away. The chain is built from TRBV20-1 and TRBJ2-2, with D perhaps TRBD2 (5 bases). CDR3 length equals 13 residues. Germline CDR1 and CDR2: DFQATT and SNEGSKA (reference sequence). The CDR3 sequence: CRALHLATGELFF. The CDR3 nucleotides read TGCCGTGCTTTACACCTAGCCACCGGGGAGCTGTTTTTT.

The gene calls are TRBV18 and TRBJ2-5; 8 bases map to TRBD1. Trimming at V came to 2 bases and at J to 2 bases, leaving 7 bases not matched to a gene. The CDR3 spans 16 residues. Looked up from germline, CDR1 is KGHSH and CDR2 is LQKENI. This CDR3 is CASSPFLGQGQETQYF. For the CDR3, the DNA is TGTGCCAGCTCACCATTTCTCGGACAGGGTCAAGAGACCCAGTACTTC.

This clonotype was counted ten times or more. This chain links TRBV7-2 with TRBJ2-1; TRBD2 agrees at 10 bases. Trimming took 6 bases from V and 6 from J; bases not matched to a gene: 11. In germline, CDR1 is SGHTA, CDR2 FQGNSA. The CDR3 loop spans 16 amino acids. CDR3 sequence reads: CASRRGASGGPNEQFF. Here the CDR3 DNA reads TGTGCCAGCAGACGCGGGGCTAGCGGGGGACCCAATGAGCAGTTCTTC.